The text below deals with one T cell receptor (beta chain). Its antigen is still unknown. The data stem from a study of T cell responses to AZD1222 COVID-19 vaccine. The study's findings and limits: There were repertoire samples only from the period after the peak T cell response. Clonal diversity was possibly underestimated, and the donors were mostly white British, with more females.

The data were produced by immunoSEQ multiplex PCR, yet TCRdb's version contains in-frame clones alone and is incomplete. This table holds 85,000 to 110,000 clones, 88% found once. Trimming pared 1 base from V and 2 bases from J, leaving 9 bases between. This CDR3 spans 14 amino acids. Germline assignment: CDR1 SGHAT and CDR2 FQNNGV. Sequenced here: peripheral blood, sampled on day 0 of AZD1222 vaccination. The rearrangement links TRBV11-2 to TRBJ2-7; no clear D gene. The TCR was taken from an adult in good health. This CDR3 reads CASSLGGRPYEQYF. CDR3 coding DNA: TGTGCCAGCAGCTTAGGTGGCAGGCCCTACGAGCAGTACTTC.